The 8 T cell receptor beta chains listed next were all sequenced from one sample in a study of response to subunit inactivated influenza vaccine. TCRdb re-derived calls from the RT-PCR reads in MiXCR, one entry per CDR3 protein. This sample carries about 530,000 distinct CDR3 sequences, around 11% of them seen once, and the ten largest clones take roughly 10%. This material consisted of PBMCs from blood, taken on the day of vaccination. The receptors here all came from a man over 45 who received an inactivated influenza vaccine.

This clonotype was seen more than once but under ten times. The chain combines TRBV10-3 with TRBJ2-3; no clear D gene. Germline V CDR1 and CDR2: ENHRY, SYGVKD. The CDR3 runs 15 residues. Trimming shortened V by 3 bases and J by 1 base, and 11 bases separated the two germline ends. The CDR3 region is CAISDPGSGTDTQYF. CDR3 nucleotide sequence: TGTGCCATCAGTGATCCAGGTTCGGGCACAGATACGCAGTATTTT.

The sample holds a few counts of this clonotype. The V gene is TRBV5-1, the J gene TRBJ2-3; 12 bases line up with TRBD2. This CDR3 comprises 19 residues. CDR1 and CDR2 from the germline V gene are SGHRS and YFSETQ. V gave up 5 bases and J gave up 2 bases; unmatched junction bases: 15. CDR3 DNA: TGCGCCAGCAGACGTGGGGCTAGCGGGGGGGCCTGGAACACAGATACGCAGTATTTT. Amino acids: CASRRGASGGAWNTDTQYF.

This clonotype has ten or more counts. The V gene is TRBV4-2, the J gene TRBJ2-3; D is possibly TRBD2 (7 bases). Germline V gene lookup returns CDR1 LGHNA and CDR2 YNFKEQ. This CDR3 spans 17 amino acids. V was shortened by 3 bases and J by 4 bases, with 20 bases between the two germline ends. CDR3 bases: TGTGCCAGCAGCCACGAGCAGCTGGCGGGGGCCCCAGATACGCAGTATTTT. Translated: CASSHEQLAGAPDTQYF.

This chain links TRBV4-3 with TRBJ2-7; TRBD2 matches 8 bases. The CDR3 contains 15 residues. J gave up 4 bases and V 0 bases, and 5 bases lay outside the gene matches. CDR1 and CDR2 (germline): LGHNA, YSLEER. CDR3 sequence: CASSQDLGLAYEQYF. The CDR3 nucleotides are TGCGCCAGCAGCCAAGATCTTGGACTAGCTTACGAGCAGTACTTC.

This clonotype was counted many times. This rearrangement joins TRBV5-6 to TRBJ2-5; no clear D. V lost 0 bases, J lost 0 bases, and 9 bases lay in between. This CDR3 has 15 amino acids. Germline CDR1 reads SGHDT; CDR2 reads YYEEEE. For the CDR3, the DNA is TGTGCCAGCAGCTTGGGGCCAACAGACCAAGAGACCCAGTACTTC. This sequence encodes CASSLGPTDQETQYF.

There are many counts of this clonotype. The CDR3, as DNA: TGTGCCAGCAGCAAGACAGACTACGAGCAGTACTTC. As protein: CASSKTDYEQYF. The J gene is TRBJ2-7, the V gene TRBV7-7; D is perhaps TRBD1 (5 bases). V was trimmed by 5 bases and J by 3 bases, leaving 8 bases between them. The CDR3 length is 12 residues. In germline, CDR1 is SSHAT, CDR2 FNYEAQ (reference sequence). The variable domain in full, completed from reference TRBV7-7 and TRBJ2-7, reads GAGVSQSPRYKVTKRGQDVTLRCDPISSHATLYWYQQALGQGPEFLTYFNYEAQPDKSGLPSDRFSAERPEGSISTLTIQRTEQRDSAMYRCASSKTDYEQYFGPGTRLTVT.

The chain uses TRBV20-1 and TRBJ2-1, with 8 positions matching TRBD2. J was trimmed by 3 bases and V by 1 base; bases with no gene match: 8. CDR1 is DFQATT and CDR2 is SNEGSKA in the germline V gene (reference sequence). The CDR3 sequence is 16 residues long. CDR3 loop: CSARGQLAGNYNEQFF. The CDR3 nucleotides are TGCAGTGCTAGAGGCCAGCTAGCGGGCAACTACAATGAGCAGTTCTTC.

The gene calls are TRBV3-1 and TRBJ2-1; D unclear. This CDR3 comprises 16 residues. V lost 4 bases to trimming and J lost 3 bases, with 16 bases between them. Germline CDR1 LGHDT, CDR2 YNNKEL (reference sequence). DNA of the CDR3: TGTGCCAGCAGCCCACATAACCAAAACTACTACAATGAGCAGTTCTTC. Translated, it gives CASSPHNQNYYNEQFF.